The 20 T cell receptor beta chains reported below all come from one sample, sequenced in a study of T cells in Graves' hyperthyroidism and ophthalmopathy. The CDR3 regions of TCR beta were amplified from RNA transcripts. When the TCR CDR3 underwent first-round RT-PCR, the HTBI primer set was used. A single record per CDR3 protein comes from TCRdb applying MiXCR to the multiplex PCR reads. The data show hundreds of thousands of distinct CDR3 sequences, roughly 15% seen once. Sequenced: blood. The origin of the receptors is a middle-aged woman with Graves' ophthalmopathy.

This clonotype came up many times. This sequence joins TRBV28 and TRBJ1-2; the match to TRBD1 covers 7 bases. Germline loops: CDR1 MDHEN, CDR2 SYDVKM. Germline trimming cut 6 bases from V and 3 bases from J; bases unmatched to any gene: 7. This CDR3 has 14 amino acids. CDR3 nucleotide sequence: TGTGCCAGCAGCTCGGGACAGAACCACTATGGCTACACCTTC. Protein: CASSSGQNHYGYTF.

The table lists this clonotype with many counts. The chain combines TRBV12-3 or TRBV12-4 with TRBJ2-2; TRBD1 aligns across 8 bases. CDR3 length equals 14 residues. The V and J ends lost 6 bases and 7 bases, in that order; junction bases with no gene match: 7. The CDR3 coding sequence is TGTGCCAGCAGAATCAACAGGGGGTTCGGGGAGCTGTTTTTT. Protein product: CASRINRGFGELFF.

The CDR3 DNA follows: TGTGCCAGCAGTAGACAGGGGGTGAGAGAGACCCAGTACTTC. Translation gives CASSRQGVRETQYF. The chain uses TRBV12-3 or TRBV12-4 and TRBJ2-5; 9 bases align to TRBD1. This CDR3 has 14 residues. The V gene end was trimmed by 5 bases and the J gene end by 4 bases; junction bases not matched to a gene: 5.

This clonotype has ten or more counts. This chain connects TRBV2 to TRBJ2-7; D is ambiguous. Trimming shortened V by 2 bases and J by 6 bases, and 11 bases separated the two germline ends. Germline V lookup: CDR1 SNHLY, CDR2 FYNNEI. The CDR3 has 13 amino acids. CDR3 nucleotide sequence: TGTGCCAGCAGTGAAATAGGTGGAGTCGAGCAGTACTTC. This codes for CASSEIGGVEQYF.

V gene TRBV7-3 combines with J gene TRBJ2-2; no definite D call. Germline V gene sequence: CDR1 SGHTA, CDR2 FQGTGA. Trimming cost V 1 base and J 6 bases, with 6 bases left between them. The CDR3 has 13 amino acids. The CDR3 nucleotides read TGTGCCAGCAGCTTAATCTGGGCCGGGGAGCTGTTTTTT. It codes for CASSLIWAGELFF.

This clonotype was seen many times. The CDR3 spells CASSSGGFNYGYTF. CDR3 nucleotide sequence: TGTGCCAGCAGCTCCGGGGGCTTTAACTATGGCTACACCTTC. The chain links TRBV12-3 or TRBV12-4 to TRBJ1-2; D may be TRBD1 (6 bases). Trimming left V 6 bases short and J 1 base short, with 12 bases between. The CDR3 is 14 amino acids.

This clonotype was picked up many times. V and J are TRBV28 and TRBJ1-2; D remains ambiguous. The CDR3 runs 13 residues. Trimming took 3 bases from V and 4 from J, leaving 9 bases between them. Germline lookup yields CDR1 MDHEN and CDR2 SYDVKM. CDR3 protein: CASSFSRSYGYTF. In DNA form, the CDR3 reads TGTGCCAGCAGTTTTAGTCGGAGCTATGGCTACACCTTC.

In this sample, this clonotype turned up many times. A junction boundary mismatches the germline segment, possibly from a read error. The gene calls are TRBV7-8 and TRBJ2-7; no firm D call. From germline, CDR1 is SGHVS and CDR2 FQNEAQ. This CDR3 is 11 amino acids long. The CDR3 sequence: CASSLAGTADF. CDR3 nucleotide sequence: TGTGCCAGCAGCTTAGCGGGAACCGCGGACTTC.

This clonotype has ten or more counts. The chain has TRBV29-1 and TRBJ1-2; the D is unclear. CDR3 size: 13 residues. The germline gives CDR1 SQVTM, CDR2 ANQGSEA. Trimming shortened V by 3 bases and J by 4 bases, and 12 bases separated the two germline ends. The CDR3 sequence is CSVESEEGYGYTF. CDR3 nucleotides: TGCAGCGTTGAGTCTGAGGAGGGCTATGGCTACACCTTC.

This clonotype was seen many times. This sequence joins TRBV11-3 and TRBJ1-1; weak D call: TRBD1 (5 bases). CDR1 and CDR2 (germline): SGHNT, YENEEA. With 5 bases removed from V and 10 bases from J, the gap between germline ends came to 14 bases. This CDR3 spans 12 amino acids. The CDR3 loop reads CASSARIGGAFF. In DNA, the CDR3 is TGTGCCAGCAGCGCACGCATCGGGGGAGCTTTCTTT.

This clonotype was seen ten or more times. The rearrangement links TRBV6-2 or TRBV6-3 to TRBJ2-3, with 14 bases lining up with TRBD2. V was clipped by 6 bases and J by 3 bases; unmatched bases: 14. Germline CDR1 and CDR2: MNHEY and SVGEGT. The CDR3 is 19 amino acids. CDR3: CASRGGLAGGFPVTDTQYF. In DNA, the CDR3 is TGTGCCAGCAGGGGCGGACTAGCGGGAGGTTTCCCCGTAACAGATACGCAGTATTTT.

This rearrangement joins TRBV6-4 to TRBJ1-2; D perhaps matches TRBD1 (5 bases). V dropped 3 bases and J dropped 1 base, with 12 bases sitting between them. The CDR3 extends over 15 amino acids. CDR1 and CDR2 from the germline V gene are MRHNA and SNTAGT. The CDR3 reads CASSESWGNNYGYTF. The CDR3 nucleotides are TGTGCCAGCAGTGAAAGTTGGGGGAATAACTATGGCTACACCTTC.

The sample holds many counts of this clonotype. The chain is built from TRBV6-5 and TRBJ2-5; TRBD2 matches 9 bases. V was clipped by 4 bases and J by 4 bases; unmatched bases: 7. Germline CDR1 is MNHEY and CDR2 is SVGAGI. The CDR3 is 15 residues long. The CDR3 region has the DNA TGTGCCAGCAGTTTAGCGGGAGTGAGAGGAGAGACCCAGTACTTC. It is translated as CASSLAGVRGETQYF.

This clonotype was observed at least ten times. The rearrangement uses TRBV5-1 and TRBJ1-2; 10 bases map to TRBD1. The CDR3 has 15 amino acids. The V gene's germline CDR1 is SGHRS and CDR2 YFSETQ. After removal of 4 bases from V and 4 bases from J, the junction contained 7 bases not matched to a gene. CDR3 bases: TGCGCCAGCAGCCCATGGGACAGGGGCCCCTATGGCTACACCTTC. Amino acids: CASSPWDRGPYGYTF.

This clonotype was recorded at least ten times. This chain joins TRBV5-1 and TRBJ1-2; the match to TRBD1 covers 8 bases. Trimming at V came to 4 bases and at J to 4 bases, leaving 3 bases not matched to a gene. Per the germline V gene, CDR1 is SGHRS and CDR2 is YFSETQ. There are 13 residues in the CDR3. The CDR3 spells CASSRTGIYGYTF. For the CDR3, the DNA is TGCGCCAGCAGCCGGACAGGGATCTATGGCTACACCTTC.

Ten or more counts support this clonotype. V is TRBV5-1 and J is TRBJ2-5, with 9 bases matching TRBD1. Germline-derived CDR1 and CDR2 are SGHRS and YFSETQ. The J segment lost 5 bases and the V segment lost 5 bases, leaving 13 bases of the junction unmatched. The CDR3 totals 16 residues. CDR3 sequence: CASSSGTGGVGETQYF. CDR3 nucleotide sequence: TGCGCCAGCAGTTCCGGCACAGGGGGCGTTGGGGAGACCCAGTACTTC.

At least ten counts were recorded for this clonotype. This rearrangement joins TRBV7-2 to TRBJ2-7; TRBD2 agrees at 8 bases. The length of the CDR3 is 14 residues. From germline, CDR1 is SGHTA and CDR2 FQGNSA. J gave up 5 bases and V 5 bases, and 8 bases lay outside the gene matches. CDR3 DNA sequence: TGTGCCAGCAGCGGGGGGAGCGGGAGACACGAGCAGTACTTC. Amino acid sequence: CASSGGSGRHEQYF.

This clonotype has at least ten counts. The chain recombines TRBV11-1 with TRBJ2-5; D might be TRBD1 (6 bases). The CDR3 consists of 17 residues. Germline-derived CDR1 and CDR2 are SGHAT and FQDESV (reference sequence). Trimming stripped 3 bases from V and 0 bases from J, with 17 bases between. CDR3 sequence reads: CASSFEAQGYHQETQYF. The DNA for the CDR3 is TGTGCCAGCAGCTTCGAAGCACAGGGATATCACCAAGAGACCCAGTACTTC.

This clonotype was detected ten times or more. V usage is TRBV27 and J usage is TRBJ1-2; weak D call: TRBD1 (6 bases). Germline CDR1 and CDR2: MNHEY and SMNVEV (reference sequence). V shed 3 bases and J shed 4 bases, with 15 bases lying between them. This CDR3 is 15 amino acids long. The CDR3, as DNA: TGTGCCAGCAGTTTTGGTGCAGGGGCTTTCTATGGCTACACCTTC. Amino acids: CASSFGAGAFYGYTF.

The rearrangement uses TRBV9 and TRBJ2-3; D call uncertain. Germline V lookup: CDR1 SGDLS, CDR2 YYNGEE. V was trimmed by 4 bases and J by 1 base, leaving 10 bases between them. This CDR3 is built from 14 residues. CDR3 protein: CASSNRPGTDTQYF. DNA of the CDR3: TGTGCCAGCAGCAACCGACCCGGCACAGATACGCAGTATTTT.